This entry lists 3 T cell receptor beta chains sequenced from one sample in a study of cytomegalovirus exposure and HLA in healthy donors. Assay: immunoSEQ multiplex PCR; the TCRdb copy retains only in-frame clones and omits some. Altogether 200,000 or so clones are present, roughly 80% being singletons, with the ten largest covering approximately 7%. The specimen sequenced was PBMCs. These TCRs come from a man aged 18 to 30 in good health and CMV-seropositive.

This clone showed up just a few times. This chain uses TRBV29-1 with TRBJ2-1; D possibly corresponds to TRBD2 (6 bases). From germline, CDR1 is SQVTM and CDR2 ANQGSEA. Deletions cut 6 bases from V and 2 bases from J, with 14 bases between. This CDR3 has 14 amino acids. The CDR3 is CSVGRDGPYNEQFF. The CDR3 DNA reads TGCAGCGTGGGGCGGGACGGACCCTACAATGAGCAGTTCTTC.

The chain couples TRBV6-5 to TRBJ1-2, with D tentatively TRBD1 (6 bases). Germline V CDR1 and CDR2: MNHEY, SVGAGI. The length of the CDR3 is 13 residues. Trimming left V 2 bases short and J 7 bases short, with 11 bases between. DNA of the CDR3: TGTGCCAGCAGTTACGGGGACACAGGTGGCTACACCTTC. It specifies CASSYGDTGGYTF.

This clone was seen a single time. The chain uses TRBV4-2 and TRBJ2-1, with TRBD2 matching over 12 bases. The CDR3 runs to 15 residues. The germline V gene has CDR1 LGHNA and CDR2 YNFKEQ. V was pared by 3 bases and J by 3 bases, with 0 bases of the junction left unmatched. The CDR3 nucleotides read TGTGCCAGCAGCCAGACTAGCGGGGGCTACAATGAGCAGTTCTTC. Its protein product is CASSQTSGGYNEQFF.